This TCR beta chain was sequenced in a study of blood T cell repertoires in COVID-19. The CDR3 contains 14 residues. Trimming cost V 2 bases and J 5 bases; bases outside gene matches: 3. Germline V gene lookup returns CDR1 KGHSH and CDR2 LQKENI. Only in-frame clones appear in the TCRdb table, and some are missing; sequencing was by immunoSEQ multiplex PCR. This sample yields more than 75,000 clones, of which roughly 90% are seen a single time; roughly 2.5% belongs to the top ten. Input material: peripheral blood. The receptor was isolated from a man between 45 and 60 years old with COVID-19, enrolled during active disease. The chain has TRBV18 and TRBJ2-7; 10 bases align to TRBD1. The CDR3 loop reads CASSPRQGAHEQYF. In DNA form, the CDR3 reads TGTGCCAGCTCACCAAGACAGGGGGCCCACGAGCAGTACTTC.